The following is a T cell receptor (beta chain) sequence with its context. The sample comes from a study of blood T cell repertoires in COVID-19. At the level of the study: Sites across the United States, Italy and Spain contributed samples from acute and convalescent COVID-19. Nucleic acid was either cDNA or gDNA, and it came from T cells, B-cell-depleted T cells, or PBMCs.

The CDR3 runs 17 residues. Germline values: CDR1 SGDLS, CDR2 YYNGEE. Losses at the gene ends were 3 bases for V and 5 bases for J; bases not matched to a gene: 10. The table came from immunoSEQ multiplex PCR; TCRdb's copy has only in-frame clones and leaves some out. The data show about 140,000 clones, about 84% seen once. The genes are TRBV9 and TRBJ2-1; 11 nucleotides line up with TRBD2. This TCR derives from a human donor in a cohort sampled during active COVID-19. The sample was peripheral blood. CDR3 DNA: TGTGCCAGCAGCGCCGGTACTAGACTAGCGGGGCACAATGAGCAGTTCTTC. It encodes CASSAGTRLAGHNEQFF.